This T cell receptor (beta chain) was identified in a study of blood T cells in healthy people across ages. CDR1 LGHDT and CDR2 YNNKEL come from the germline V gene (reference sequence). The CDR3 loop spans 16 amino acids. The germline V and J ends were trimmed by 4 bases and 0 bases, with 16 bases remaining between them. A second PCR, run for about 7 to 11 cycles, used a sample-barcoded 5' primer plus a J-beta primer mix. TCRdb fed the 5' RACE reads into MiXCR, producing one record per CDR3 protein. The sample contains roughly 1,500,000 distinct CDR3 sequences, around two fifths of which appear only once.

The sample comprised blood. The TCR comes from a woman between 18 and 29 years old in good health. The chain uses TRBV3-1 and TRBJ2-7, with D possibly called TRBD1 or TRBD2 (6 bases each). This CDR3 reads CASSPRRGHFSYEQYF. In nucleotides, the CDR3 is TGTGCCAGCAGCCCCCGGAGGGGACACTTCTCCTACGAGCAGTACTTC.